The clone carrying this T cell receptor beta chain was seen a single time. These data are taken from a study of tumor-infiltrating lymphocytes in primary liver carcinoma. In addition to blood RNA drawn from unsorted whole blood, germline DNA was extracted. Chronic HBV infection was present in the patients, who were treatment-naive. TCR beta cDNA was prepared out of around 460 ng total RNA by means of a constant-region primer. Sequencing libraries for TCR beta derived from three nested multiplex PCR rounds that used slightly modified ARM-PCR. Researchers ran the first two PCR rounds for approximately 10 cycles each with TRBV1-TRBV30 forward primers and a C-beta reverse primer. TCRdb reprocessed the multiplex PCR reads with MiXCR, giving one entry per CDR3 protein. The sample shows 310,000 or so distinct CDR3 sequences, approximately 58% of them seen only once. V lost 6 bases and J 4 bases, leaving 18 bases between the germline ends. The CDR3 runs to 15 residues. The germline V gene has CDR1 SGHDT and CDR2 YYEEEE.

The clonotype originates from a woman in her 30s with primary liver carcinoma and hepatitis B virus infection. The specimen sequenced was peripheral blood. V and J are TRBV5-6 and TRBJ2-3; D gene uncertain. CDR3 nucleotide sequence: TGTGCCAGCATCCTATCCGAGCAAAACTCAGATACGCAGTATTTT. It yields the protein CASILSEQNSDTQYF.